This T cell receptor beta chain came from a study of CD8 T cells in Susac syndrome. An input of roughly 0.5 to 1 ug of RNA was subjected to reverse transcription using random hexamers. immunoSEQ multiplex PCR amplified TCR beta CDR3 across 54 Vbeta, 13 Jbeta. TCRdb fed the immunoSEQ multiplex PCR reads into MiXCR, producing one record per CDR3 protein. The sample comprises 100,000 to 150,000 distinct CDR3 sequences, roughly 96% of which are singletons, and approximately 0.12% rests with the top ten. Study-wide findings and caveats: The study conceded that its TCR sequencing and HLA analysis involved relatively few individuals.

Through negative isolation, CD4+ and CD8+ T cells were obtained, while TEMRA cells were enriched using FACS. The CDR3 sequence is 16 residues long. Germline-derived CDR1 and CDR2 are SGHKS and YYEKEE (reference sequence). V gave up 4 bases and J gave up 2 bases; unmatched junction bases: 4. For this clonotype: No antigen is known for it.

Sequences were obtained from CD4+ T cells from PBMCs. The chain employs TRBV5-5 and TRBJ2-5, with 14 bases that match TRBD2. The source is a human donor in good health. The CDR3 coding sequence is TGTGCCAGCAGCACGCGACTAGCGGGAGGGCAAGAGACCCAGTACTTC. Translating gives CASSTRLAGGQETQYF.